The 9 T cell receptor beta chains below all came from one sample that was sequenced in a study of blood T cell repertoires in COVID-19. Sequenced by immunoSEQ multiplex PCR; TCRdb stores in-frame clones only, minus some. The data contain more than 95,000 clones, about 82% of them singletons. The specimen sequenced was peripheral blood. Receptors were obtained from a human donor in a cohort sampled during active COVID-19.

Regarding this clone: At one of its ends the junction is not consistent with the germline gene, which may arise from a read error. This sequence joins TRBV2 and TRBJ2-6; the D gene is possibly TRBD1 (5 bases). CDR3 size: 16 residues. From germline, CDR1 is SNHLY and CDR2 FYNNEI. The CDR3, as DNA: TGTGCCAGCAGTGACGGACAACTCTCTCGGGCCAACGTCCTGACTTTC. This translates into CASSDGQLSRANVLTF. Full variable domain (outside the CDR3, taken from reference TRBV2 and TRBJ2-6): EPEVTQTPSHQVTQMGQEVILRCVPISNHLYFYWYRQILGQKVEFLVSFYNNEISEKSEIFDDQFSVERPDGSNFTLKIRSTKLEDSAMYFCASSDGQLSRANVLTFGAGSRLTVL.

The CDR3 DNA reads as TGTGCCAGCAGCTTAACGGACAGCATCCTCATGAACACTGAAGCTTTCTTT. Protein product: CASSLTDSILMNTEAFF. The J gene is TRBJ1-1, the V gene TRBV11-2; D is perhaps TRBD1 (6 bases). The CDR3 loop spans 17 amino acids. From germline, CDR1 is SGHAT and CDR2 FQNNGV. Trimming took off 2 bases at V and 0 bases at J, with 16 bases between the two ends.

Only a few counts were recorded for this clone. This rearrangement joins TRBV28 to TRBJ2-2; 8 bases are shared with TRBD2. Germline CDR1 MDHEN, CDR2 SYDVKM. V lost 6 bases to trimming and J lost 4 bases; unmatched junction nucleotides: 7. This CDR3 is built from 15 residues. The CDR3 DNA follows: TGTGCCAGCAGCTCCGGGACTAGGGCCACCGGGGAGCTGTTTTTT. It yields the protein CASSSGTRATGELFF.

J is TRBJ2-1 and V is TRBV23-1; TRBD2 is a possible D gene (7 bases). TRBV23-1 is designated an ORF whose function remains uncertain. The CDR3 extends over 18 amino acids. V lost 3 bases to trimming and J lost 4 bases, with 22 bases between them. The CDR3 sequence: CASSHQRGAGIQYNEQFF. The CDR3 DNA reads as TGCGCCAGCAGTCACCAACGGGGGGCAGGGATCCAATACAATGAGCAGTTCTTC.

This chain joins TRBV5-1 and TRBJ2-5, with D maybe TRBD1 (5 bases). The germline V gene encodes CDR1 SGHRS and CDR2 YFSETQ. The CDR3 covers 14 residues. Trimming removed 0 bases from V and 0 bases from J, with 6 bases in between. CDR3 protein: CASSLDRYQETQYF. CDR3 in DNA: TGCGCCAGCAGCTTGGACAGGTACCAAGAGACCCAGTACTTC.

The J gene is TRBJ2-2, the V gene TRBV27; 8 positions match TRBD2. V trimming: 6 bases; J trimming: 7 bases; junction bases outside the gene matches: 16. CDR1 MNHEY and CDR2 SMNVEV come from the germline V gene (reference sequence). The CDR3 loop spans 17 amino acids. The CDR3 DNA is TGTGCCAGCAGGGAGACGGACTGGCTTGCGGGAGGCGGGGAGCTGTTTTTT. The encoded protein is CASRETDWLAGGGELFF.

V and J are TRBV6-2 or TRBV6-3 and TRBJ2-3; 11 nucleotides agree with TRBD2. Germline CDR1 MNHEY, CDR2 SVGEGT. The length of the CDR3 is 18 residues. The junction had 13 bases not matched to a gene; V was cut back by 2 bases and J by 6 bases. The CDR3 DNA reads TGTGCCAGCAGTTACCCTCCCTTAGCGGGAGGGCCGGAGGATACGCAGTATTTT. Its protein product is CASSYPPLAGGPEDTQYF.

The chain links TRBV19 to TRBJ2-6, with TRBD1 matching over 8 bases. Germline V gene sequence: CDR1 LNHDA, CDR2 SQIVND (reference sequence). Trimming removed 6 bases from V and 2 bases from J; junction bases left unmatched: 9. The CDR3 loop spans 17 amino acids. The CDR3 sequence: CASRTPGQDPGANVLTF. For the CDR3, the DNA is TGTGCCAGTAGGACCCCGGGACAGGACCCTGGGGCCAACGTCCTGACTTTC. The complete variable domain, with remaining parts taken from reference TRBV19 and TRBJ2-6, reads DGGITQSPKYLFRKEGQNVTLSCEQNLNHDAMYWYRQDPGQGLRLIYYSQIVNDFQKGDIAEGYSVSREKKESFPLTVTSAQKNPTAFYLCASRTPGQDPGANVLTFGAGSRLTVL.

The chain combines TRBV10-3 with TRBJ2-5; D might be TRBD2 (5 bases). The germline V gene encodes CDR1 ENHRY and CDR2 SYGVKD. The CDR3 is 14 residues long. The germline V and J ends were trimmed by 6 bases and 5 bases, with 16 bases remaining between them. The CDR3, as DNA: TGTGCCATCAGCTCGGGATCGGGCAGGGAGACCCAGTACTTC. This translates into CAISSGSGRETQYF.